The source of this T cell receptor (beta chain) is a study of neoadjuvant anti-PD-1 for oral cavity cancer. CDR3 length: 16 residues. Germline V gene lookup returns CDR1 LGHNA and CDR2 YNFKEQ. V lost 0 bases to trimming and J lost 10 bases; unmatched junction nucleotides: 10. TCRdb's copy holds only in-frame clones and misses some; the assay was immunoSEQ multiplex PCR. The table shows around 14,000 clones, with roughly 74% occurring only once. Time point described: after neoadjuvant nivolumab, at surgical resection. These newly diagnosed stage II-IVA oral cavity squamous cell carcinoma patients had no prior systemic or radiation treatment. Patients had HPV-negative, locally advanced oral cavity squamous cell carcinoma. No culture or expansion preceded analysis of these blood cells.

The chain combines TRBV4-2 with TRBJ2-1, with 9 bases identical to TRBD2. The starting material was PBMCs, obtained after nivolumab (anti-PD-1) treatment. The TCR originated in a person aged 35-79 years with oral cavity squamous cell carcinoma. Here the CDR3 reads CASSQETGGGASEQFF. CDR3 coding DNA: TGTGCCAGCAGCCAAGAAACTGGCGGGGGGGCATCCGAGCAGTTCTTC.